Below, one T cell receptor beta chain is given with its context. Libraries were prepared by immunoSEQ multiplex PCR; TCRdb keeps only in-frame clonotypes and omits some of them. The data hold roughly 240,000 clones, with approximately 87% observed a single time. The data were obtained in a study of cytomegalovirus exposure and HLA in healthy donors. The CDR3 sequence is 16 residues long. Germline CDR1 reads SGHDT; CDR2 reads YYEEEE. The V end lost 1 base, the J end lost 5 bases, and 18 bases lay between the germline ends. Sequenced: PBMCs. This receptor was taken from a man younger than 30 in good health and CMV-seronegative. J is TRBJ2-5 and V is TRBV5-6; TRBD2 might be the D (6 bases). The CDR3 coding sequence is TGTGCCAGCAGCTTGAGGGACTTCATAGGTGGGGAGACCCAGTACTTC. It codes for CASSLRDFIGGETQYF.